The 17 T cell receptor beta chains below all came from one sample that was sequenced in a study of cytomegalovirus exposure and HLA in healthy donors. Researchers ran the PCR with 60 Vbeta and 13 Jbeta primers. Clones were sequenced by immunoSEQ multiplex PCR, and TCRdb holds only the in-frame ones, with some missing. The sample lists 97,000 or so clones; under 75% were seen once. Material: PBMCs. The source is a man between 50 and 59 years old in good health and CMV-seronegative.

V and J are TRBV10-3 and TRBJ2-1, with a weak D call TRBD1 (7 bases). The V gene's germline CDR1 is ENHRY and CDR2 SYGVKD. V was shortened by 10 bases and J by 3 bases, with 28 bases between the two germline ends. The CDR3 totals 18 residues. The CDR3 region is CATLGGDRDVVDYNEQFF. For the CDR3, the DNA is TGTGCCACCTTGGGGGGAGACAGGGACGTCGTTGACTACAATGAGCAGTTCTTC.

This sequence joins TRBV19 and TRBJ1-5, with 7 bases fitting TRBD1. Looked up from germline, CDR1 is LNHDA and CDR2 is SQIVND (reference sequence). The trim removed 3 bases at V and 0 bases at J, leaving 8 bases unmatched. This CDR3 contains 17 residues. The CDR3 region has the DNA TGTGCCAGTAGTATCAGCGGTTCAGGGGGTAGCAATCAGCCCCAGCATTTT. Translating it yields CASSISGSGGSNQPQHF.

The chain recombines TRBV5-1 with TRBJ2-1; 7 nucleotides agree with TRBD2. Germline V gives CDR1 SGHRS, CDR2 YFSETQ. The CDR3 loop spans 14 amino acids. V shed 6 bases and J 4 bases; nucleotides not matched to a gene: 7. Here the CDR3 DNA reads TGCGCCAGCATTCAGGGCGGGAGTTACAATGAGCAGTTCTTC. The encoded protein is CASIQGGSYNEQFF.

This chain links TRBV14 with TRBJ2-5; D remains ambiguous. This CDR3 is 12 amino acids long. Germline V gene sequence: CDR1 SGHDN, CDR2 FVKESK. The V and J ends lost 5 bases and 1 base respectively, with 5 bases between them. The CDR3 DNA is TGTGCCAGCAGCTCTCTCCAAGAGACCCAGTACTTC. It encodes CASSSLQETQYF.

This chain links TRBV4-3 with TRBJ1-6; D is uncertain. V lost 0 bases to trimming and J lost 14 bases, with 11 bases between them. Germline V CDR1 and CDR2: LGHNA, YSLEER. The length of the CDR3 is 13 residues. In nucleotides, the CDR3 is TGCGCCAGCAGCCAAGACCGGGGTGGGGCCCTCCACTTT. Its translation: CASSQDRGGALHF.

The chain links TRBV5-6 to TRBJ1-6; D call uncertain. The V gene lost 1 base and the J gene lost 7 bases, with 9 bases spanning the gap. CDR1 and CDR2 from the germline V gene are SGHDT and YYEEEE. The CDR3 has 14 residues. The DNA of the CDR3 is TGTGCCAGCAGCTTGATAACCGAGAATTCACCCCTCCACTTT. Its translation is CASSLITENSPLHF.

As for this clone: Other DNA sequences from this sample encode an identical CDR3 as well. This rearrangement joins TRBV5-1 to TRBJ2-3, with 8 positions matching TRBD2. Germline CDR1 reads SGHRS; CDR2 reads YFSETQ. There are 16 residues in the CDR3. The junction had 4 bases not matched to a gene; V was cut back by 0 bases and J by 1 base. CDR3 in amino acids: CASSLGIGGGTDTQYF. DNA of the CDR3: TGCGCCAGCAGCTTGGGTATCGGGGGGGGCACAGATACGCAGTATTTT.

A few counts support this clone. This chain links TRBV9 with TRBJ2-2; tentative D call: TRBD1 (6 bases). Trimming removed 0 bases from V and 3 bases from J, with 9 bases in between. The CDR3 length is 15 residues. Germline assignment: CDR1 SGDLS and CDR2 YYNGEE. The CDR3 DNA reads TGTGCCAGCAGCGTAGAAGGGGGAGACACCGGGGAGCTGTTTTTT. Protein: CASSVEGGDTGELFF.

A remark on this clone: Other DNA variants within this sample encode the same CDR3. This sequence joins TRBV28 and TRBJ1-4; TRBD1 matches at 7 bases. The V gene's germline CDR1 is MDHEN and CDR2 SYDVKM. This CDR3 is built from 15 residues. Losses at the gene ends were 2 bases for V and 6 bases for J; bases not matched to a gene: 6. In nucleotides, the CDR3 is TGTGCCAGCAGTTTAAGCGGAACAGGGGATGAAAAACTGTTTTTT. The encoded protein is CASSLSGTGDEKLFF.

The chain is built from TRBV5-4 and TRBJ1-5, with D hard to call. V dropped 7 bases and J dropped 6 bases, with 14 bases sitting between them. This CDR3 has 13 amino acids. Germline values: CDR1 SGHNT, CDR2 YYREEE (reference sequence). The DNA for the CDR3 is TGTGCCAGCCCAGGAGAGGGTGGTCAGCCCCAGCATTTT. Its protein is CASPGEGGQPQHF. Supplemented by reference TRBV5-4 and TRBJ1-5, the full variable domain reads ETGVTQSPTHLIKTRGQQVTLRCSSQSGHNTVSWYQQALGQGPQFIFQYYREEENGRGNFPPRFSGLQFPNYSSELNVNALELDDSALYLCASPGEGGQPQHFGDGTRLSIL.

V usage is TRBV5-5 and J usage is TRBJ1-4, with a tentative D call TRBD1 (5 bases). This CDR3 comprises 14 residues. Germline assignment: CDR1 SGHKS and CDR2 YYEKEE (reference sequence). V was pared by 5 bases and J by 7 bases, with 15 bases between. CDR3 sequence (DNA): TGTGCCAGCAGGTCCTCAGGGAGGGGTGAAAAACTGTTTTTT. This sequence encodes CASRSSGRGEKLFF.

This clone was recorded a few times. The V call is TRBV28, the J call TRBJ2-4, with D possibly being TRBD2 (6 bases). Germline lookup yields CDR1 MDHEN and CDR2 SYDVKM. This CDR3 region has 16 residues. Trimming shortened V by 6 bases and J by 3 bases, and 18 bases separated the two germline ends. The DNA for the CDR3 is TGTGCCAGCAGGGGTCTAGCGTTTTTCGTCAAAAACATTCAGTACTTC. Protein product: CASRGLAFFVKNIQYF.

The chain has TRBV21-1 and TRBJ2-3; the listed D gene, TRBD1, was not tested against the DNA. TRBV21-1 is a documented pseudogene. CDR3 length equals 18 residues. CDR3: CASSSRPRTGMTTDTQYF. CDR3 coding DNA: TGTGCCAGCAGCTCCCGTCCTCGGACAGGGATGACAACAGATACGCAGTATTTT.

The genes are TRBV2 and TRBJ2-5, with 8 bases aligning to TRBD2. CDR3 length equals 14 residues. V gave up 6 bases and J gave up 5 bases; unmatched junction bases: 8. In germline, CDR1 is SNHLY, CDR2 FYNNEI. The CDR3 region is CASSGSRGAETQYF. CDR3 bases: TGTGCCAGCAGCGGATCGCGGGGGGCCGAGACCCAGTACTTC.

The chain joins TRBV2 to TRBJ2-7, with TRBD2 identical over 10 bases. Germline V lookup: CDR1 SNHLY, CDR2 FYNNEI. V trimming: 4 bases; J trimming: 0 bases; junction bases outside the gene matches: 3. This CDR3 region has 15 residues. Here the CDR3 reads CASSVTSGHSYEQYF. The CDR3 DNA reads TGTGCCAGCAGTGTGACTAGCGGGCACTCCTACGAGCAGTACTTC.

The rearrangement links TRBV29-1 to TRBJ2-7; TRBD2 matches 7 bases. The CDR3 consists of 12 residues. The germline V gene has CDR1 SQVTM and CDR2 ANQGSEA. Trimming removed 5 bases from V and 1 base from J; junction bases left unmatched: 2. CDR3 region: CSVRRGSYEQYF. The CDR3 region has the DNA TGCAGCGTTCGGCGGGGGTCCTACGAGCAGTACTTC.

Regarding this clone: The junction does not match germline at one end; this may be a read error. The genes are TRBV7-9 and TRBJ2-7; unclear D gene. Germline CDR1 and CDR2: SEHNR and FQNEAQ (reference sequence). The CDR3 spans 12 residues. The CDR3 sequence is CSSSLDTYEQYF. The CDR3 DNA reads as TGTTCCAGCAGCCTAGACACCTACGAGCAGTACTTC. Full variable domain (remainder filled in from reference TRBV7-9 and TRBJ2-7): DTGVSQNPRHKITKRGQNVTFRCDPISEHNRLYWYRQTLGQGPEFLTYFQNEAQLEKSRLLSDRFSAERPKGSFSTLEIQRTEQGDSAMYLCSSSLDTYEQYFGPGTRLTVT.